What follows is one T cell receptor (beta chain) and its context. This sample is part of a study of blood T cell repertoires in COVID-19. Turning to the study itself: Samples taken during acute and convalescent COVID-19 were collected in the United States, Italy and Spain. From T cells, B-cell-depleted T cells, or PBMCs came the material, which was cDNA or gDNA.

The germline V gene has CDR1 LNHNV and CDR2 YYDKDF (reference sequence). Trimming removed 2 bases from V and 7 bases from J, with 18 bases in between. CDR3 size: 16 residues. Measured with immunoSEQ multiplex PCR; TCRdb has only the in-frame clones, and not every one. Of 30,000 to 40,000 clones in the sample, roughly 90% were seen once. This chain joins TRBV15 and TRBJ2-1, with D maybe TRBD2 (6 bases). The sequenced sample was peripheral blood. The TCR was taken from a human donor in a cohort sampled during active COVID-19. The CDR3 DNA reads TGTGCCACCAGCAGAAACTCCAAGTGGAGGGAGAATGAGCAGTTCTTC. Its protein is CATSRNSKWRENEQFF.